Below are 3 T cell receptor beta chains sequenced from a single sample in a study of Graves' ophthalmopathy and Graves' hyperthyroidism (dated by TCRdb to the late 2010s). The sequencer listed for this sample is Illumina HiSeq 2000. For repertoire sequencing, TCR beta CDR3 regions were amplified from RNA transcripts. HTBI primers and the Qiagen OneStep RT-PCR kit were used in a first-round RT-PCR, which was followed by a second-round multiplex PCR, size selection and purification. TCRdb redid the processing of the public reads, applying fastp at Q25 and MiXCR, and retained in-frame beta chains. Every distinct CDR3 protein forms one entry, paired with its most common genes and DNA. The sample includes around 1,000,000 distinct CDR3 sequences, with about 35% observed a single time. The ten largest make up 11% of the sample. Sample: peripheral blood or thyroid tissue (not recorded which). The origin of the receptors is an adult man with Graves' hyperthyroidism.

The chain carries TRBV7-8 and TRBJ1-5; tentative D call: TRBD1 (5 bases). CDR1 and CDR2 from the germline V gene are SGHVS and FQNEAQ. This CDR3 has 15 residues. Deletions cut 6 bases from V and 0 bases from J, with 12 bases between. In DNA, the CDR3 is TGTGCCAGCAGTCTGGACACTTTTAGCAATCAGCCCCAGCATTTT. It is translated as CASSLDTFSNQPQHF.

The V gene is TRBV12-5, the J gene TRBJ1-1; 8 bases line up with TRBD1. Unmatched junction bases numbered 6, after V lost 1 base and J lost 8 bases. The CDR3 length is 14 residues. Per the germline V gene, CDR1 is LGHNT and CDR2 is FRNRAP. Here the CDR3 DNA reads TGTGCTAGTGGTTTGGCAGGGACAGGAGCCGAAGCTTTCTTT. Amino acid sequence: CASGLAGTGAEAFF. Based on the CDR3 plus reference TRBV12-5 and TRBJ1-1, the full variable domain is DARVTQTPRHKVTEMGQEVTMRCQPILGHNTVFWYRQTMMQGLELLAYFRNRAPLDDSGMPKDRFSAEMPDATLATLKIQPSEPRDSAVYFCASGLAGTGAEAFFGQGTRLTVV.

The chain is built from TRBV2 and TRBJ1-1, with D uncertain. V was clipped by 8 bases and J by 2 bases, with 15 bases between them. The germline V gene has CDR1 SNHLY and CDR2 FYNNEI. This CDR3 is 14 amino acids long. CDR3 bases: TGTGCCAGCCAGAGGGAAGTACCTAACACTGAAGCTTTCTTT. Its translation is CASQREVPNTEAFF.